This T cell receptor (beta chain) was obtained from a study of spatial heterogeneity in lung cancer. Study results and limitations: At tumor resection, ubiquitous expanded TCRs were detected in blood more often than later.

Notes on this clonotype: Its matching antigen is unknown.

Trimming pared 4 bases from V and 4 bases from J, leaving 11 bases between. The CDR3 sequence is 14 residues long. From germline, CDR1 is SGHTA and CDR2 FQGNSA. TCRdb itself ran the 5' RACE reads through MiXCR, one entry per CDR3 protein. The data show some 120,000 distinct CDR3 sequences, 12% seen once. Time point noted: blood at routine non-recurrence follow-up after resection. Whole RNA obtained from tumor, nontumor lung or frozen PBMC underwent sequencing without sorting. V and J are TRBV7-2 and TRBJ1-3; D unclear. The receptor was isolated from a male donor with early-stage non-small cell lung cancer. The specimen comprised PBMCs, sampled at follow-up. The CDR3 region is CASSSDFSGNTIYF. The CDR3 bases are TGTGCCAGCAGCTCGGATTTTTCAGGAAACACCATATATTTT.